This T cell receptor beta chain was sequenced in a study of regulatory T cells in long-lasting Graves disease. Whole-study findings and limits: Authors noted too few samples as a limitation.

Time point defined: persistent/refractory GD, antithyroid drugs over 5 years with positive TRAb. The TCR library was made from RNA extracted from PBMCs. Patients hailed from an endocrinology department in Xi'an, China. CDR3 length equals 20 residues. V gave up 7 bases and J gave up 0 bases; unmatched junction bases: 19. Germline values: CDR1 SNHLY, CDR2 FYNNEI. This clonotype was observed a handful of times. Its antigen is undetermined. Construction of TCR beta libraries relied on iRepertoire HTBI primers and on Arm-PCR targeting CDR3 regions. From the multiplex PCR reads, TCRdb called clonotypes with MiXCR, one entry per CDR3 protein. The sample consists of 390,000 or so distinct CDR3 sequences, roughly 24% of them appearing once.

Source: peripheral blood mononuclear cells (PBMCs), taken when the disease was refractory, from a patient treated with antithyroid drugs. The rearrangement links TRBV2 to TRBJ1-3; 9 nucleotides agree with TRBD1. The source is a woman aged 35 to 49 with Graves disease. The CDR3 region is CASMFRGTGQKVLSGNTIYF. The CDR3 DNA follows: TGTGCCAGCATGTTTCGAGGGACAGGGCAAAAAGTCCTCTCTGGAAACACCATATATTTT.